The 13 T cell receptor beta chains reported below all come from one sample, sequenced in a study of blood T cell repertoires in COVID-19. TCRdb's copy holds only in-frame clones and misses some; the assay was immunoSEQ multiplex PCR. The sample gives 180,000 or so clones, 75% to 90% of which show up once; over 2.5% is in the top ten. Sequencing was carried out using peripheral blood. These receptors were obtained from a man aged 60 to 75 with acute or convalescent COVID-19.

This sequence joins TRBV28 and TRBJ1-1, with D possibly matching TRBD1 (6 bases). The V gene's germline CDR1 is MDHEN and CDR2 SYDVKM. This CDR3 comprises 15 residues. Trimming stripped 5 bases from V and 1 base from J, with 14 bases between. CDR3 loop: CASSRRGGRNTEAFF. CDR3 nucleotides: TGTGCCAGCAGTCGAAGGGGGGGCCGGAACACTGAAGCTTTCTTT.

Worth noting for this clone: At one boundary the junction diverges from the germline segment, which might be a read error. The gene calls are TRBV30 and TRBJ2-1; the match to TRBD2 covers 15 bases. This CDR3 region has 13 residues. CDR1 and CDR2 (germline): GTSNPN, SVGIG (reference sequence). In nucleotides, the CDR3 is TGTGCCTGGGGACTAGCGGGAGGGAGTGAGAAGTTCTTC. Protein: CAWGLAGGSEKFF.

The chain recombines TRBV11-1 with TRBJ2-1, with 7 bases aligning to TRBD1. V trimming: 5 bases; J trimming: 4 bases; junction bases outside the gene matches: 8. The CDR3 has 15 residues. The germline V gene encodes CDR1 SGHAT and CDR2 FQDESV (reference sequence). The CDR3 sequence: CASSETGPPYNEQFF. CDR3 nucleotides: TGTGCCAGCAGCGAGACAGGGCCCCCTTACAATGAGCAGTTCTTC. Full variable domain (outside the CDR3, taken from reference TRBV11-1 and TRBJ2-1): EAEVAQSPRYKITEKSQAVAFWCDPISGHATLYWYRQILGQGPELLVQFQDESVVDDSQLPKDRFSAERLKGVDSTLKIQPAELGDSAMYLCASSETGPPYNEQFFGPGTRLTVL.

The chain has TRBV4-1 and TRBJ2-5, with 14 bases fitting TRBD2. The CDR3 sequence is 16 residues long. Germline V gives CDR1 MGHRA, CDR2 YSYEKL. Trimming cost V 4 bases and J 4 bases; bases outside gene matches: 5. The DNA for the CDR3 is TGCGCCAGCAGCCCCATGGGACTAGCGGGAGCAGAGACCCAGTACTTC. It encodes CASSPMGLAGAETQYF.

The chain carries TRBV28 and TRBJ2-3, with TRBD2 matching over 9 bases. CDR3 size: 14 residues. CDR1 MDHEN and CDR2 SYDVKM come from the germline V gene. V dropped 3 bases and J dropped 6; count of bases not matched to a gene: 4. CDR3 in amino acids: CASSFSGSKDTQYF. CDR3 nucleotides: TGTGCCAGCAGTTTTAGCGGGAGTAAGGATACGCAGTATTTT.

V usage is TRBV5-5 and J usage is TRBJ2-1, with TRBD2 matching 8 bases. CDR1 is SGHKS, CDR2 YYEKEE, per germline (reference sequence). The CDR3 is made up of 16 amino acids. Trimming took 6 bases from V and 8 from J; bases not matched to a gene: 16. CDR3 sequence reads: CASIPTGTSGFDEQFF. The CDR3 DNA follows: TGTGCCAGCATCCCTACCGGGACTAGTGGTTTCGATGAGCAGTTCTTC.

The CDR3 sequence is CASGLEQAATEAFF. DNA of the CDR3: TGTGCTAGTGGTTTAGAACAGGCGGCCACTGAAGCTTTCTTT. The genes are TRBV12-5 and TRBJ1-1, with D tentatively TRBD1 (5 bases). Trimming stripped 3 bases from V and 4 bases from J, with 12 bases between. The germline gives CDR1 LGHNT, CDR2 FRNRAP. This CDR3 has 14 residues.

V usage is TRBV2 and J usage is TRBJ2-7; 7 bases map to TRBD2. The CDR3 sequence is 14 residues long. Germline V gives CDR1 SNHLY, CDR2 FYNNEI. Trimming at V came to 5 bases and at J to 4 bases, leaving 8 bases not matched to a gene. The CDR3 region is CASSTGTKVYEQYF. The CDR3 bases are TGTGCCAGCAGTACCGGGACTAAGGTTTACGAGCAGTACTTC.

The chain uses TRBV7-9 and TRBJ1-6, with D unclear. Germline CDR1 reads SEHNR; CDR2 reads FQNEAQ (reference sequence). The CDR3 loop spans 15 amino acids. Trimming shortened V by 5 bases and J by 9 bases, and 17 bases separated the two germline ends. CDR3 nucleotides: TGTGCCAGCAGCCCCGGTTCAGCGGTCCGTTCACCCCTCCACTTT. The encoded protein is CASSPGSAVRSPLHF.

The gene calls are TRBV3-1 (or the pseudogene TRBV3-2) and TRBJ2-7, with 7 bases lining up with TRBD2. The V gene end was trimmed by 0 bases and the J gene end by 7 bases; junction bases not matched to a gene: 12. This CDR3 is built from 16 residues. In germline, CDR1 is LGHDT, CDR2 YNNKEL (reference sequence). The CDR3 loop is CASSQERLKGRGEQYF. The CDR3 DNA sequence: TGTGCCAGCAGCCAAGAAAGGTTGAAGGGGCGGGGGGAGCAGTACTTC.

The chain carries TRBV11-2 and TRBJ2-2; TRBD2 matches 11 bases. This CDR3 is built from 15 residues. Trimming took 5 bases from V and 5 from J; bases not matched to a gene: 4. Germline CDR1 SGHAT, CDR2 FQNNGV. The CDR3 DNA reads as TGTGCCAGCAGCCCACTAGCGGGAGCTACCGGGGAGCTGTTTTTT. Encoded protein: CASSPLAGATGELFF.

V is TRBV19 and J is TRBJ1-5; the D is unclear. The V end was cut by 7 bases, the J end by 0 bases, with 22 bases between. This CDR3 comprises 18 residues. Germline V gene lookup returns CDR1 LNHDA and CDR2 SQIVND (reference sequence). CDR3 in DNA: TGTGCCAGTACTATGGTGGGAGGACGGAGATATAGCAATCAGCCCCAGCATTTT. This gives the protein CASTMVGGRRYSNQPQHF.

The chain has TRBV24-1 and TRBJ1-1; weak D call: TRBD1 (5 bases). Trimming pared 8 bases from V and 6 bases from J, leaving 15 bases between. Germline values: CDR1 KGHDR, CDR2 SFDVKD. CDR3 length: 13 amino acids. CDR3 sequence: CATTPTGGPEAFF. The CDR3 nucleotides read TGTGCCACCACCCCGACGGGGGGACCTGAAGCTTTCTTT.